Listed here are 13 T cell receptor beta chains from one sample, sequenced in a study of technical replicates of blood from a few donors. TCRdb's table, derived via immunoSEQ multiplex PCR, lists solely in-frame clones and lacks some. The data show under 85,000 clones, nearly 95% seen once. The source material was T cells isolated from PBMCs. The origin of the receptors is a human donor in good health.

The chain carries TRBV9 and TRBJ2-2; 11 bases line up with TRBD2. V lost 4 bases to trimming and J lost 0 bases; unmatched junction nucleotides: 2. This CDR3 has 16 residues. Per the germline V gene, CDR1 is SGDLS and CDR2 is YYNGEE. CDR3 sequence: CASSSGLAANTGELFF. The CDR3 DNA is TGTGCCAGCAGCTCGGGACTAGCGGCGAACACCGGGGAGCTGTTTTTT.

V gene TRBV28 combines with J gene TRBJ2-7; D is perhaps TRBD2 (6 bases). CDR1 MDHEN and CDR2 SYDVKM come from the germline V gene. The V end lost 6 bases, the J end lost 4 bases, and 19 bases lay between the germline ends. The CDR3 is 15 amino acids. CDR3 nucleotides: TGTGCCAGCAGCTTTCAACGGGAGAGTGGTTACGAGCAGTACTTC. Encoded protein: CASSFQRESGYEQYF.

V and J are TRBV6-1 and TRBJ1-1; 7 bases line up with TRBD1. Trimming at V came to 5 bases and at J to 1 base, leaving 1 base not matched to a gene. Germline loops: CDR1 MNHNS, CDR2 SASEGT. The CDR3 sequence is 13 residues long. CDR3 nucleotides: TGTGCCAGCAGTCAGGGGGGGAACACTGAAGCTTTCTTT. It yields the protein CASSQGGNTEAFF.

The CDR3 region has the DNA TGCAGCGTTGACAGTCGGGGTATTGAGCAGTTCTTC. This translates into CSVDSRGIEQFF. The rearrangement links TRBV29-1 to TRBJ2-1; D is possibly TRBD2 (5 bases). V lost 3 bases to trimming and J lost 9 bases, with 12 bases between them. Germline assignment: CDR1 SQVTM and CDR2 ANQGSEA. The CDR3 is made up of 12 amino acids.

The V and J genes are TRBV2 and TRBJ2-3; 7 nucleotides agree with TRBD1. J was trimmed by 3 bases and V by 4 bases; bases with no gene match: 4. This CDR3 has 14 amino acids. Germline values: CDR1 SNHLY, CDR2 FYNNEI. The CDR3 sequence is CASSGDRETDTQYF. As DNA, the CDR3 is TGTGCCAGCAGTGGAGACAGGGAAACAGATACGCAGTATTTT.

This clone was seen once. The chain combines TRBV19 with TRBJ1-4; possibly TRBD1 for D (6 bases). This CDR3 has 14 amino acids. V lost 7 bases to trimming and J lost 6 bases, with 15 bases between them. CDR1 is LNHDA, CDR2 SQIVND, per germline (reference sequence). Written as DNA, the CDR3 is TGTGCCAGTACCCGACAGTGGGGGCATGAAAAACTGTTTTTT. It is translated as CASTRQWGHEKLFF. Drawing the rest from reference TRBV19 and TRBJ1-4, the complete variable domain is DGGITQSPKYLFRKEGQNVTLSCEQNLNHDAMYWYRQDPGQGLRLIYYSQIVNDFQKGDIAEGYSVSREKKESFPLTVTSAQKNPTAFYLCASTRQWGHEKLFFGSGTQLSVL.

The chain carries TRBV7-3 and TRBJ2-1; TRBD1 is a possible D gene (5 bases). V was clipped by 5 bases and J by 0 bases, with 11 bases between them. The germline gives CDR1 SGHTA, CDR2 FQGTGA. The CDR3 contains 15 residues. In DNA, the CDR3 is TGTGCCAGCAGCCCCGACAGAAGCTCCTACAATGAGCAGTTCTTC. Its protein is CASSPDRSSYNEQFF.

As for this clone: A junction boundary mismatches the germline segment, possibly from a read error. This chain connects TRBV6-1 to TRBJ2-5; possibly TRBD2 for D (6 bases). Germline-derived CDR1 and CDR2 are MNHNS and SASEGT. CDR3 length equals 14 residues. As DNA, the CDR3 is TGTGCCAGCAGTGGGTACACTAGCCAAGGGACCCAGTACTTC. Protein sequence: CASSGYTSQGTQYF.

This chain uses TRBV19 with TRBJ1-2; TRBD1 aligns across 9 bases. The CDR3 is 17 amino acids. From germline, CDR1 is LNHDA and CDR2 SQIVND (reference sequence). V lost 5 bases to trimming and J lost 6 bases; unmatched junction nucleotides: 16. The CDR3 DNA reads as TGTGCCAGTAGTCTACCGGGACAGGGTATAGGTGAAGATGGCTACACCTTC. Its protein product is CASSLPGQGIGEDGYTF.

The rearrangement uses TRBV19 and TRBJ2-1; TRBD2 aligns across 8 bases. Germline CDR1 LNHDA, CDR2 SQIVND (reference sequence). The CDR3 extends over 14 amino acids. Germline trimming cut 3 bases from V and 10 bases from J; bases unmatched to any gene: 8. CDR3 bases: TGTGCCAGTAGTATGAACGGGAGGGCCTGGGAGCAGTTCTTC. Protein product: CASSMNGRAWEQFF.

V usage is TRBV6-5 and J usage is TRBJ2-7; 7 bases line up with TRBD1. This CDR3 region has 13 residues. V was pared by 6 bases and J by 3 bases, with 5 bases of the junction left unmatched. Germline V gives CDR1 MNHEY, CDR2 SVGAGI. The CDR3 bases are TGTGCCAGCAGCATGGGGACAGACTACGAGCAGTACTTC. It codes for CASSMGTDYEQYF.

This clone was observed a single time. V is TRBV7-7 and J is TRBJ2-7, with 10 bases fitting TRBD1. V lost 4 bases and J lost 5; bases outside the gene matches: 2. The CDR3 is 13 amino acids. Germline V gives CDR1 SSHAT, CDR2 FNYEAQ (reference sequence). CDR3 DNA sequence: TGTGCCAGCAGCTCCGGGACAGGGGACGAGCAGTACTTC. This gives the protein CASSSGTGDEQYF.

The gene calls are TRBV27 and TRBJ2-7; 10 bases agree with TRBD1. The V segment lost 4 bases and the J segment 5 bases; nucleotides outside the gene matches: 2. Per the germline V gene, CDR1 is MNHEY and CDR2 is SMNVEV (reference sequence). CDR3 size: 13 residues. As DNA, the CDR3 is TGTGCCAGCAGTTCCGGACAGGGGGACGAGCAGTACTTC. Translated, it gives CASSSGQGDEQYF.